This paragraph covers one TCR beta chain sequence. What it recognizes is unknown. These data are taken from a study of T cells in Graves' hyperthyroidism and ophthalmopathy. Patients were excluded because of uncontrolled infection, other autoimmune disease, pregnancy or lactation. Study observations and caveats: Before onset, by a median of approximately 5.9 months, the model predicted ophthalmopathy. Within blood appeared most thyroid clonotypes that had expanded above 0.001. A model using 13 V-J features told ophthalmopathy apart from stable hyperthyroidism.

Amplified TCR beta CDR3 regions derived from RNA transcripts. The HTBI primer set served for first-round RT-PCR of the TCR CDR3. TCRdb used MiXCR to reprocess the multiplex PCR reads, holding one entry per CDR3 protein. The sample lists approximately 640,000 distinct CDR3 sequences, about 45% seen once, with 7% to 7.5% in the top ten. The sequence came from an adult man with Graves' disease, either hyperthyroidism or ophthalmopathy (not recorded which). The sample was peripheral blood or thyroid tissue (not recorded which).

CDR3 protein: CASSLSGRTSYYGYTF. The CDR3 DNA follows: TGTGCCAGCAGCTTGTCCGGCAGGACCAGCTACTATGGCTACACCTTC. The chain uses TRBV7-9 and TRBJ1-2; no clear D gene. The CDR3 sequence is 16 residues long. V was trimmed by 3 bases and J by 3 bases, leaving 17 bases between them. From germline, CDR1 is SEHNR and CDR2 FQNEAQ (reference sequence).